Reported below is one T cell receptor (beta chain). The CDR3 sequence is 14 residues long. The germline V gene encodes CDR1 ENHRY and CDR2 SYGVKD. V lost 4 bases, J lost 6 bases, and 13 bases lay in between. This sample stems from a study of OX40 agonist ivuxolimab in advanced cancers. Study information: Patients receiving dose escalation had hepatocellular carcinoma, melanoma, renal cell or head and neck cancer.

The repertoire was sequenced with immunoSEQ multiplex PCR; TCRdb's copy has only in-frame clones and lacks some. The sample has 65,000 to 95,000 clones; around 87% are singletons. The sequencing here drew on CD4+ or CD8+ T cells sorted from blood, taken in a trial of the OX40 agonist ivuxolimab. This receptor was obtained from an adult with an advanced solid tumor such as melanoma, head and neck, liver or kidney cancer. The chain joins TRBV10-3 to TRBJ2-1, with D possibly matching TRBD1 (6 bases). The chain's CDR3 is CAISGSEQGNEQFF. The CDR3, as DNA: TGTGCCATCAGTGGGTCGGAACAGGGCAATGAGCAGTTCTTC.